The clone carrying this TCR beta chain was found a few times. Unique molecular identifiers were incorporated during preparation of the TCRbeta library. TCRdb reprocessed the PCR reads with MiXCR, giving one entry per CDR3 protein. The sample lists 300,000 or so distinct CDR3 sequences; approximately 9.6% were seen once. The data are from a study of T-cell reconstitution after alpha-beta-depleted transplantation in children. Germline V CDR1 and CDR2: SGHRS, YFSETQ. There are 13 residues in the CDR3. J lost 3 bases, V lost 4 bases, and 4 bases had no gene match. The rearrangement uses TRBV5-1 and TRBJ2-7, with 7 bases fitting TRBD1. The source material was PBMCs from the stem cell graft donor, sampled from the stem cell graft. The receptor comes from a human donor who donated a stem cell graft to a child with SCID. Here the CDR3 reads CASSATGFYEQYF. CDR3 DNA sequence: TGCGCCAGCAGCGCGACAGGGTTCTACGAGCAGTACTTC.